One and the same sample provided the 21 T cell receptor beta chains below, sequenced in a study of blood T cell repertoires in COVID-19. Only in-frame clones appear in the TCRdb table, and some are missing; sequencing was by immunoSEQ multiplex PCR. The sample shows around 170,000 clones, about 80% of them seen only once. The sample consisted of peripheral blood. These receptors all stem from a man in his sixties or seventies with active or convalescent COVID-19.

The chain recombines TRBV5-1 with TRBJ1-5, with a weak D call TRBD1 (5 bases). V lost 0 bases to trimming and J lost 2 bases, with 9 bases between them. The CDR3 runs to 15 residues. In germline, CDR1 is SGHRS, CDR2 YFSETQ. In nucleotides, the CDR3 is TGCGCCAGCAGCTTGGAGGGGCGAGGCAATCAGCCCCAGCATTTT. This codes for CASSLEGRGNQPQHF.

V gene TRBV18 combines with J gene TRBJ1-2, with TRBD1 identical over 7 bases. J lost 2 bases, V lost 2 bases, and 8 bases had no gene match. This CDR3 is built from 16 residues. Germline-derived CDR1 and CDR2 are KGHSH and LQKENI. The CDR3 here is CASSPWTGTENYGYTF. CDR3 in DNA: TGTGCCAGCTCACCATGGACCGGGACAGAGAACTATGGCTACACCTTC.

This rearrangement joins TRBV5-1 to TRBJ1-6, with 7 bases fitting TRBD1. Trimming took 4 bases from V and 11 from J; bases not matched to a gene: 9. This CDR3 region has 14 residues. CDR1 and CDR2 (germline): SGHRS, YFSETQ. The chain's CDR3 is CASSTTGLEAPLHF. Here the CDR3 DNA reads TGCGCCAGCAGCACGACAGGGTTAGAGGCACCCCTCCACTTT.

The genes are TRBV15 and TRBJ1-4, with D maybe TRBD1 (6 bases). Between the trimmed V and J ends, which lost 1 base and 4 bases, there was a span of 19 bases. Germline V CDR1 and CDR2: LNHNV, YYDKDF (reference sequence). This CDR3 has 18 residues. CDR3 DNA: TGTGCCACCAGCAGAGGTAAAGGCAGGACAGTGCGTAATGAAAAACTGTTTTTT. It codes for CATSRGKGRTVRNEKLFF.

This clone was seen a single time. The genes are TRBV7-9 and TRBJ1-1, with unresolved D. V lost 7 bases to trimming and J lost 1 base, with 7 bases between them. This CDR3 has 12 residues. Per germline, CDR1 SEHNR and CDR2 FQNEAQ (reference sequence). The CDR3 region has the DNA TGTGCCAGCACCCACGGGAACACTGAAGCTTTCTTT. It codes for CASTHGNTEAFF.

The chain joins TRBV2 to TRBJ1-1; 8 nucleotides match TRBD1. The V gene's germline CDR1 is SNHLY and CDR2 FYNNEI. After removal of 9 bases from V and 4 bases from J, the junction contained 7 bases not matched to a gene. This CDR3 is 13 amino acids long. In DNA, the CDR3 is TGTGCCAGAGTTAGTACAGGGGGCACTGAAGCTTTCTTT. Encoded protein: CARVSTGGTEAFF.

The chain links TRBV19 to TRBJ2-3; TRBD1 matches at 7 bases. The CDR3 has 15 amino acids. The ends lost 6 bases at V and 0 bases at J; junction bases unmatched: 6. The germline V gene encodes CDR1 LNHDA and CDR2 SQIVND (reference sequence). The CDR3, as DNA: TGTGCCAGTAGACTGACAGGGCCTAGCACAGATACGCAGTATTTT. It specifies CASRLTGPSTDTQYF.

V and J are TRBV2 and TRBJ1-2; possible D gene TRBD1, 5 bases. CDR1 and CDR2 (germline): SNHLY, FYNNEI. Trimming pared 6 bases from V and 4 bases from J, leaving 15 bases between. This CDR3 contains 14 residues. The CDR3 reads CASRPDSLIYGYTF. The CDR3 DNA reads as TGTGCCAGCAGACCCGACAGCCTGATCTATGGCTACACCTTC.

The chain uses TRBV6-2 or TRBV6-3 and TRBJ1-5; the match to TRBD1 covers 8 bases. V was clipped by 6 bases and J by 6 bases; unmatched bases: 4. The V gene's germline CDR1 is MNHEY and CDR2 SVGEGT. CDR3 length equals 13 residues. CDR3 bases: TGTGCCAGCAGCCCGACAGGGGCTCAGCCCCAGCATTTT. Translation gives CASSPTGAQPQHF.

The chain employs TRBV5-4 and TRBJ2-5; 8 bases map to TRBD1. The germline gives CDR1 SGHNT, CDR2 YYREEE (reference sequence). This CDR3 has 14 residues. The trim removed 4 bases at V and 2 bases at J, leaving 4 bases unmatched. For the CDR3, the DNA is TGTGCCAGCAGCCGGGGACAGGAGCAAGAGACCCAGTACTTC. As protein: CASSRGQEQETQYF. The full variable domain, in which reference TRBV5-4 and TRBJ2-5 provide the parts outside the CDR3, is ETGVTQSPTHLIKTRGQQVTLRCSSQSGHNTVSWYQQALGQGPQFIFQYYREEENGRGNFPPRFSGLQFPNYSSELNVNALELDDSALYLCASSRGQEQETQYFGPGTRLLVL.

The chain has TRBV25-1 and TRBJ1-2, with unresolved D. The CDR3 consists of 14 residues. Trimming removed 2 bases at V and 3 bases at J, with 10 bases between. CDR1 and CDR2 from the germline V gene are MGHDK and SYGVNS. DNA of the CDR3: TGTGCCAGCAGTGAAAGTGGCGGGGACTATGGCTACACCTTC. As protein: CASSESGGDYGYTF.

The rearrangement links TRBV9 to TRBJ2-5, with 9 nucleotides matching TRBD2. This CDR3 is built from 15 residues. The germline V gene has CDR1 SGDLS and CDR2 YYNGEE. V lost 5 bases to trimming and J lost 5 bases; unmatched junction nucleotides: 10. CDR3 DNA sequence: TGTGCCAGCAGTCCGGGACTAGCACATAGGGAGACCCAGTACTTC. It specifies CASSPGLAHRETQYF.

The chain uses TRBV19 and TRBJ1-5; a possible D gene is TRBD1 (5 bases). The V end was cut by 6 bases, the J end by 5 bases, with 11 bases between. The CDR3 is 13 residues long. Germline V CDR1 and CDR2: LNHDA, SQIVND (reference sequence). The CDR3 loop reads CASSLQGDQPQHF. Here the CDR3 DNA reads TGTGCCAGTAGCCTCCAGGGTGATCAGCCCCAGCATTTT. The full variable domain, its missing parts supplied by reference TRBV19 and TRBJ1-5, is DGGITQSPKYLFRKEGQNVTLSCEQNLNHDAMYWYRQDPGQGLRLIYYSQIVNDFQKGDIAEGYSVSREKKESFPLTVTSAQKNPTAFYLCASSLQGDQPQHFGDGTRLSIL.

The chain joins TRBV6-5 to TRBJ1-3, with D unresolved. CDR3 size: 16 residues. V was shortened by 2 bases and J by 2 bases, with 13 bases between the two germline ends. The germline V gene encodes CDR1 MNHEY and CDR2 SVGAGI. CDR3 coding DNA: TGTGCCAGCAGTTACGCGATCCAAATTCCTGGAAACACCATATATTTT. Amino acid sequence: CASSYAIQIPGNTIYF.

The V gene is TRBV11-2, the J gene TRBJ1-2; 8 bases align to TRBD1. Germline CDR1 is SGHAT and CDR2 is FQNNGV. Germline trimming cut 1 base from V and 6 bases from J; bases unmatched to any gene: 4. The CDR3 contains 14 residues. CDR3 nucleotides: TGTGCCAGCAGCTTAGGGACAGGGAAGGATGGCTACACCTTC. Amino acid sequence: CASSLGTGKDGYTF.

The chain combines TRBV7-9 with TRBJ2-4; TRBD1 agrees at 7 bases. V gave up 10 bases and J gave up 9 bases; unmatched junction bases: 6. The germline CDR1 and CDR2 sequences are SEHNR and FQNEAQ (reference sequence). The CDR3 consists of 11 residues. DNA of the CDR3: TGTGCCATAGACAGGGCGAGCATTCAGTACTTC. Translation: CAIDRASIQYF. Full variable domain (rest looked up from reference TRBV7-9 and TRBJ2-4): DTGVSQNPRHKITKRGQNVTFRCDPISEHNRLYWYRQTLGQGPEFLTYFQNEAQLEKSRLLSDRFSAERPKGSFSTLEIQRTEQGDSAMYLCAIDRASIQYFGAGTRLSVL.

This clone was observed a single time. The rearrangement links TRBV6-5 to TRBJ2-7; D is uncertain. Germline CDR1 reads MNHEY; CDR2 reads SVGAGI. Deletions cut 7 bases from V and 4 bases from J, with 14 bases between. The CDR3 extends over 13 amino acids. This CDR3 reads CASTPLYLYEQYF. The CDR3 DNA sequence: TGTGCCAGCACCCCCCTTTATCTGTACGAGCAGTACTTC.

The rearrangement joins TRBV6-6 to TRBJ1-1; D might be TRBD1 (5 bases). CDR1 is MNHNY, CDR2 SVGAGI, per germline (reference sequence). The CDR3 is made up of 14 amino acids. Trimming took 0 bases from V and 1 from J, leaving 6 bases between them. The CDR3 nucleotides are TGTGCCAGCAGTTACTCGGGGGGGAACACTGAAGCTTTCTTT. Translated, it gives CASSYSGGNTEAFF.

The CDR3 bases are TGTGCCAGTAGTATTACCCAGGGGGCGAATGAAAAACTGTTTTTT. Amino acids: CASSITQGANEKLFF. The genes are TRBV19 and TRBJ1-4; TRBD1 matches 8 bases. The CDR3 is 15 residues long. The ends lost 3 bases at V and 5 bases at J; junction bases unmatched: 5. The germline V gene has CDR1 LNHDA and CDR2 SQIVND (reference sequence). The full variable domain, in which reference TRBV19 and TRBJ1-4 provide the parts outside the CDR3, is DGGITQSPKYLFRKEGQNVTLSCEQNLNHDAMYWYRQDPGQGLRLIYYSQIVNDFQKGDIAEGYSVSREKKESFPLTVTSAQKNPTAFYLCASSITQGANEKLFFGSGTQLSVL.

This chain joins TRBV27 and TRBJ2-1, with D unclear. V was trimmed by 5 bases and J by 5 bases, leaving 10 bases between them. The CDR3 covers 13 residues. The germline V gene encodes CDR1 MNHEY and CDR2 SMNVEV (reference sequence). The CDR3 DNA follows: TGTGCCAGCAGTCCCAAACGGGACAATGAGCAGTTCTTC. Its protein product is CASSPKRDNEQFF.

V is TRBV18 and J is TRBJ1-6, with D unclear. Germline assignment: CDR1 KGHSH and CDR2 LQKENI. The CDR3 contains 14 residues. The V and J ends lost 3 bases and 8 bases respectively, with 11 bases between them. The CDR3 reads CASSPVSYDSPLHF. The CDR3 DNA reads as TGTGCCAGCTCACCTGTGTCTTATGATTCACCCCTCCACTTT.